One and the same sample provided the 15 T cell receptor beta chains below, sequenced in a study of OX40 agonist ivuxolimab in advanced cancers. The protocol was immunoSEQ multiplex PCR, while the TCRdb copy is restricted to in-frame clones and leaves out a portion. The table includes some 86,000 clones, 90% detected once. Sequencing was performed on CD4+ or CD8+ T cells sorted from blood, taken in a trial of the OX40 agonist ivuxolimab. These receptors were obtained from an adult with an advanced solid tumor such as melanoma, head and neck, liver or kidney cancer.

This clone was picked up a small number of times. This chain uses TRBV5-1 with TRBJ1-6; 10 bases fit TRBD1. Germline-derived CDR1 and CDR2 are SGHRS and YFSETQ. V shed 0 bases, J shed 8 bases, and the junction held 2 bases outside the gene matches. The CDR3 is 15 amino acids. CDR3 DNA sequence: TGCGCCAGCAGCTTGGCGGGACAGGGGTATTCACCCCTCCACTTT. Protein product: CASSLAGQGYSPLHF.

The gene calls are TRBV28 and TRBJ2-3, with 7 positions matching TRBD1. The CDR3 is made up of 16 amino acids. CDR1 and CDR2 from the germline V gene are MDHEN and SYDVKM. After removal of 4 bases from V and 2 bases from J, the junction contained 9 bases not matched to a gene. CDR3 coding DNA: TGTGCCAGCAGTTCCCCACTTAGGGGGCTCACAGATACGCAGTATTTT. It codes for CASSSPLRGLTDTQYF.

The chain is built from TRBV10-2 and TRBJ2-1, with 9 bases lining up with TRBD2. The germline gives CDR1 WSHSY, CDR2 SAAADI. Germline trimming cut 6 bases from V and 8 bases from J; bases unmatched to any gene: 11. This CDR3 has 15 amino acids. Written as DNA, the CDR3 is TGCGCCAGCAGGGGGAATGGCGGGGGGGCCCATGAGCAGTTCTTC. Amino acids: CASRGNGGGAHEQFF.

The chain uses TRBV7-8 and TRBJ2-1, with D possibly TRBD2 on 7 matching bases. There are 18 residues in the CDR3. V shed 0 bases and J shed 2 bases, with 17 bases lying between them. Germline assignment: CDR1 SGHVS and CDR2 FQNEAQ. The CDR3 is CASSLAEGGGGAYNEQFF. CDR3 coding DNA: TGTGCCAGCAGCTTAGCGGAGGGAGGAGGGGGGGCCTACAATGAGCAGTTCTTC.

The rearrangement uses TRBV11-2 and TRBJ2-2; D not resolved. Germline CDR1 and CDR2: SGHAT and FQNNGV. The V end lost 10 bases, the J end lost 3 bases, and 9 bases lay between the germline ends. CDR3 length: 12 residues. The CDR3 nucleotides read TGTGCCACCCCGAAGGACACCGGGGAGCTGTTTTTT. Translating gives CATPKDTGELFF.

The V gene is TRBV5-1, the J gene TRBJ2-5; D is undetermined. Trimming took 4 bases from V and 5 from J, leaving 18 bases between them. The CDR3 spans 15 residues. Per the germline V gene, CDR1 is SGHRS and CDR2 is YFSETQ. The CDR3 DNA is TGCGCCAGCAGCCCCCTGATCAGAGGCCGCGAGACCCAGTACTTC. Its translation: CASSPLIRGRETQYF.

The CDR3 region has the DNA TGCGCCAGCAGCACCGCTGGGCAGGGTGGCACAGATACGCAGTATTTT. Encoded protein: CASSTAGQGGTDTQYF. The J gene is TRBJ2-3, the V gene TRBV5-1; D is perhaps TRBD1 (5 bases). Germline CDR1 and CDR2: SGHRS and YFSETQ. The CDR3 totals 16 residues. The V gene lost 4 bases and the J gene lost 1 base, with 16 bases spanning the gap.

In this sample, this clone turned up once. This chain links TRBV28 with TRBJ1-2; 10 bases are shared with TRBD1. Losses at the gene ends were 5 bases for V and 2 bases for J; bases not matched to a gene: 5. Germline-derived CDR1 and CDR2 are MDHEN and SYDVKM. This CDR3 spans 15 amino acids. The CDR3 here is CASSPPGQGNYGYTF. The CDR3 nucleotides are TGTGCCAGCAGTCCCCCGGGACAGGGGAACTATGGCTACACCTTC.

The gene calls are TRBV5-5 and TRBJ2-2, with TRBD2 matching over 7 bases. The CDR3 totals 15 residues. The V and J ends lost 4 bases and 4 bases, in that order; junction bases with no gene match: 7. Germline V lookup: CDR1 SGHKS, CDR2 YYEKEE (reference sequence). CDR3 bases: TGTGCCAGCAGCCTAGGCGGGGGTAGCACCGGGGAGCTGTTTTTT. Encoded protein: CASSLGGGSTGELFF.

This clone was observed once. CDR3 DNA: TGTGCCAGCAGTCCAGTGGCAGGAGATCAGCCCCAGCATTTT. Translated: CASSPVAGDQPQHF. This chain connects TRBV6-6 to TRBJ1-5; no clear D gene. There are 14 residues in the CDR3. Germline V CDR1 and CDR2: MNHNY, SVGAGI (reference sequence). The ends were cut back, 5 bases at V and 5 bases at J, with 13 bases in the middle.

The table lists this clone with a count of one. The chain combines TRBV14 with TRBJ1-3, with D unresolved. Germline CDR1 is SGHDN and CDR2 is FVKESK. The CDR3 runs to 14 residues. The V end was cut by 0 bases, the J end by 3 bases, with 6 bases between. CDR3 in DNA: TGTGCCAGCAGCCAAGATTTAGGTGGAAACACCATATATTTT. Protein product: CASSQDLGGNTIYF.

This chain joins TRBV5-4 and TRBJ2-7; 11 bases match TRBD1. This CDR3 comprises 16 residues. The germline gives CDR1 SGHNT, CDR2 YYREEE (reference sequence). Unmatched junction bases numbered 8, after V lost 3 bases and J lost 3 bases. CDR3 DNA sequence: TGTGCCAGCAGCTACGGACAGGGGGCCCGGGTCTACGAGCAGTACTTC. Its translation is CASSYGQGARVYEQYF.

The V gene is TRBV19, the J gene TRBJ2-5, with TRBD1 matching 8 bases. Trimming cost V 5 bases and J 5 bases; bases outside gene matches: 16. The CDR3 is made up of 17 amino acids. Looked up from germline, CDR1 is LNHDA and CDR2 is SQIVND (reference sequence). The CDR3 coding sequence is TGTGCCAGTAGTGCAGGTGGGGCAGGGGGCGCTTGGGAGACCCAGTACTTC. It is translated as CASSAGGAGGAWETQYF.

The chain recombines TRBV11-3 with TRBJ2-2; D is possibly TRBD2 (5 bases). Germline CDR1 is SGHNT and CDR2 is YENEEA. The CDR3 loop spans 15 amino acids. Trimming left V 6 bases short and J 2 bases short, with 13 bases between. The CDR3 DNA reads TGTGCCAGCAGTCCACGACGGGGTAACACCGGGGAGCTGTTTTTT. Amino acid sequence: CASSPRRGNTGELFF.

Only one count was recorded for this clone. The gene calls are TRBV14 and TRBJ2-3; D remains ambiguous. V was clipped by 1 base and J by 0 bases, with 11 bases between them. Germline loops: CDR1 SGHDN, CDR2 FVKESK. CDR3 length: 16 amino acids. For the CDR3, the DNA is TGTGCCAGCAGCCAAGCATGGTTTGAGAGCACAGATACGCAGTATTTT. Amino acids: CASSQAWFESTDTQYF.